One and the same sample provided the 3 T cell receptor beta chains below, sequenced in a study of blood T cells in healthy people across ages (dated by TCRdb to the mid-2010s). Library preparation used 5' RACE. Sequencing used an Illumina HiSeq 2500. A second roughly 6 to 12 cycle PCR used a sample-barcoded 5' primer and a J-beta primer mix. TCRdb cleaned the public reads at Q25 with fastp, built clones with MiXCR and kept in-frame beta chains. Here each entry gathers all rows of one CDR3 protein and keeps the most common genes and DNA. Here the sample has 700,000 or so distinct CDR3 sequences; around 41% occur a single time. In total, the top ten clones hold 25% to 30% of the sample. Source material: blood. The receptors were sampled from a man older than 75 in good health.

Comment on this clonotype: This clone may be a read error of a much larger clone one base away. CDR3 DNA sequence: TGCAGCGTTGAAGGACGGTCCACAGATACGCGGTATTTT. It yields the protein CSVEGRSTDTRYF. This sequence joins TRBV29-1 and TRBJ2-3, with D uncertain. This CDR3 contains 13 residues. Germline values: CDR1 SQVTM, CDR2 ANQGSEA.

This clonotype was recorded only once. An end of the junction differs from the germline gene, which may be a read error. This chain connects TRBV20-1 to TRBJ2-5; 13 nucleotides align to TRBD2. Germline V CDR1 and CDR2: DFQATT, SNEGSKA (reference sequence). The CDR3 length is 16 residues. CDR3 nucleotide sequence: TGCAGTGCTAGAAAAACTAGCGGGGGGGCACAAGAGGCCCAGTACTTC. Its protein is CSARKTSGGAQEAQYF.

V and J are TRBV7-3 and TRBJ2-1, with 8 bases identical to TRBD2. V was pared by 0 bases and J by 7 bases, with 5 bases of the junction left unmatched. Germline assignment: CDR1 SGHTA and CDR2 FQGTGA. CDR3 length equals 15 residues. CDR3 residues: CASSLTAGVANEQFF. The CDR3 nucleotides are TGTGCCAGCAGCTTAACAGCGGGAGTAGCGAATGAGCAGTTCTTC.